This T cell receptor (beta chain) was identified during a study of cytomegalovirus exposure and HLA in healthy donors. This CDR3 spans 15 amino acids. Germline CDR1 and CDR2: MGHRA and YSYEKL. V was shortened by 4 bases and J by 6 bases, with 18 bases between the two germline ends. TCRdb's copy holds only in-frame clones and misses some; the assay was immunoSEQ multiplex PCR. Among about 74,000 clones, around 94% were seen once, and the ten largest hold roughly 1.6%. The TCR comes from a man aged 18 to 30 in good health and CMV-seropositive. Sample: PBMCs. V gene TRBV4-1 combines with J gene TRBJ1-1; perhaps TRBD1 as D (5 bases). CDR3 in amino acids: CASSPPQGRIAEAFF. DNA of the CDR3: TGCGCCAGCAGCCCCCCGCAGGGAAGGATAGCTGAAGCTTTCTTT.